One sample yielded the 6 T cell receptor beta chains listed below, sequenced in a study of blood T cells in healthy people across ages. PCR was performed a second time for about 7 to 11 cycles using a sample-barcoded 5' primer and a J-beta primer mix. TCRdb used MiXCR to reprocess the 5' RACE reads, holding one entry per CDR3 protein. Counted here are some 1.4 million distinct CDR3 sequences, roughly 40% occurring once; the ten biggest clones make up approximately 7.9%. Sequences were obtained from blood. Receptors originate from a woman in her late teens or twenties in good health.

The chain couples TRBV20-1 to TRBJ2-1; TRBD2 agrees at 8 bases. CDR3 length: 14 amino acids. Germline-derived CDR1 and CDR2 are DFQATT and SNEGSKA (reference sequence). The V and J ends lost 3 bases and 13 bases, in that order; junction bases with no gene match: 14. The CDR3 region is CSASSGGARETQFF. The CDR3 DNA sequence: TGCAGTGCTAGTTCGGGGGGGGCGCGAGAGACCCAGTTCTTC.

The chain uses TRBV4-1 and TRBJ2-5; D remains ambiguous. CDR3 size: 14 residues. In germline, CDR1 is MGHRA, CDR2 YSYEKL. V was cut by 4 bases and J by 2 bases, with 11 bases left in between. The CDR3 sequence is CASSLNLNQETQYF. Written as DNA, the CDR3 is TGCGCCAGCAGCCTGAACCTCAATCAAGAGACCCAGTACTTC.

This clonotype occurred a few times. V and J are TRBV20-1 and TRBJ2-3; D is unclear. Germline V gene data show CDR1 as DFQATT and CDR2 as SNEGSKA (reference sequence). V shed 3 bases and J shed 5 bases, with 12 bases lying between them. The CDR3 consists of 13 residues. The CDR3 coding sequence is TGCAGTGCTAGGGTACCAGCTGGAGATACGCAGTATTTT. This codes for CSARVPAGDTQYF.

This clonotype was observed a few times. The chain joins TRBV27 to TRBJ2-1; D may be TRBD2 (6 bases). This CDR3 spans 13 amino acids. Per the germline V gene, CDR1 is MNHEY and CDR2 is SMNVEV (reference sequence). Trimming shortened V by 7 bases and J by 6 bases, and 13 bases separated the two germline ends. The DNA of the CDR3 is TGTGCCAGCACCTCGGGGGAGATCAATGAGCAGTTCTTC. This gives the protein CASTSGEINEQFF.

This clonotype showed up just a few times. This chain joins TRBV3-1 and TRBJ2-7; 11 positions match TRBD2. This CDR3 comprises 16 residues. Trimming removed 4 bases from V and 2 bases from J; junction bases left unmatched: 7. The germline gives CDR1 LGHDT, CDR2 YNNKEL (reference sequence). CDR3 nucleotides: TGTGCCAGCAGCCTTACATGGACTAGCGGGCCCTACGAGCAGTACTTC. Translating gives CASSLTWTSGPYEQYF.

This clonotype was counted many times. This chain connects TRBV7-2 to TRBJ2-5; possible D gene TRBD1, 6 bases. This CDR3 comprises 12 residues. Germline lookup yields CDR1 SGHTA and CDR2 FQGNSA. The germline V and J ends were trimmed by 8 bases and 5 bases, with 12 bases remaining between them. CDR3 protein: CASSTQGETQYF. DNA of the CDR3: TGTGCCAGCTCCACCCAGGGGGAGACCCAGTACTTC. Full variable domain (outside the CDR3, taken from reference TRBV7-2 and TRBJ2-5): GAGVSQSPSNKVTEKGKDVELRCDPISGHTALYWYRQSLGQGLEFLIYFQGNSAPDKSGLPSDRFSAERTGGSVSTLTIQRTQQEDSAVYLCASSTQGETQYFGPGTRLLVL.